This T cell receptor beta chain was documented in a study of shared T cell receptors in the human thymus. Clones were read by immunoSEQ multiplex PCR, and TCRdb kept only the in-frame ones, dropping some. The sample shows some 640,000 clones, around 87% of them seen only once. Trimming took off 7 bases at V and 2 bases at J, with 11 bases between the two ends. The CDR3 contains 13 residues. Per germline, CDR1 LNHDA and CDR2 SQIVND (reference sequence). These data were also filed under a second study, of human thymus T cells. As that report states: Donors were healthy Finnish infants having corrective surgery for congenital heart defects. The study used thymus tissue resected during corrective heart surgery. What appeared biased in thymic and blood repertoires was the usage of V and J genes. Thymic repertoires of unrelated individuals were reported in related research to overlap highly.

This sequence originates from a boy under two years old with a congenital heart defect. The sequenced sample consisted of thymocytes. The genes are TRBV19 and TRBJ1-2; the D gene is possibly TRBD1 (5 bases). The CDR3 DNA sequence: TGTGCCAGTAAATTTTGGACAAACTATGGCTACACCTTC. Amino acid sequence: CASKFWTNYGYTF. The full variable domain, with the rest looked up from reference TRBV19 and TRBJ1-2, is DGGITQSPKYLFRKEGQNVTLSCEQNLNHDAMYWYRQDPGQGLRLIYYSQIVNDFQKGDIAEGYSVSREKKESFPLTVTSAQKNPTAFYLCASKFWTNYGYTFGSGTRLTVV.